This TCR beta chain is drawn from a study of blood T cell repertoires in COVID-19. Study context: Whether acute or convalescent, the COVID-19 samples came from the United States, Italy and Spain. PBMCs, B-cell-depleted T cells, or T cells provided the cDNA or gDNA that made up the material.

CDR1 and CDR2 from the germline V gene are MNHEY and SVGAGI. Trimming removed 7 bases from V and 4 bases from J; junction bases left unmatched: 9. This CDR3 has 14 residues. Authors' data handling: Reference gene primer amplification yielded estimated nucleated cell counts. Assay: immunoSEQ multiplex PCR; the TCRdb copy retains only in-frame clones and omits some. V and J calls and clone size are those listed in that table; D and trimming were worked out from the DNA. The table records approximately 92,000 clones, roughly 82% of them present only once. This chain links TRBV6-5 with TRBJ1-1, with TRBD1 matching over 7 bases. The sample consisted of peripheral blood. The TCR sequence derives from an older man with acute or convalescent COVID-19. The CDR3: CASTPSGGLTEAFF. The CDR3 bases are TGTGCCAGCACTCCCTCAGGGGGTCTCACTGAAGCTTTCTTT.